This passage covers 8 T cell receptor beta chains from one sample sequenced in a study of shared clonotypes between healthy human individuals (dated by TCRdb to the early 2020s). The method behind the library was the immunoSEQ multiplex PCR assay. TCRdb obtained this table from immuneACCESS and retained in-frame rearrangements with V and J assigned. These tables miss some clones; where compared with another copy, unresolved V genes account for less than half of the shortfall, and the remainder is unexplained. Counted in this sample were hundreds of thousands of clones; 85% to 95% of them appeared once. The leading ten clones occupy 0.095% to 0.14% of the sample. CD8 naive samples were CD45RO-negative cells positively selected for CCR7, giving a CD45RA+CCR7+ population that excluded TemRA cells. Input material: naive CD8+ T cells sorted from blood. Taken with the paper, the label for cell subset or site translates to: CD45RA+CCR7+. The source is a woman in her thirties in good health.

CDR3 sequence (DNA): TGCGCCAGCAGCTTACTAGGCGGATTTGAAGAGACCCAGTACTTC. Encoded protein: CASSLLGGFEETQYF. V usage is TRBV5-1 and J usage is TRBJ2-5; D perhaps matches TRBD2 (5 bases). The germline V gene has CDR1 SGHRS and CDR2 YFSETQ. The CDR3 has 15 amino acids. Trimming stripped 2 bases from V and 3 bases from J, with 14 bases between.

The count of this clone is one. This chain uses TRBV29-1 with TRBJ2-3; 7 nucleotides align to TRBD2. V lost 3 bases and J lost 10; bases outside the gene matches: 16. The CDR3 has 15 amino acids. Germline lookup yields CDR1 SQVTM and CDR2 ANQGSEA. The CDR3 loop is CSVDPPSGLFVAQYF. The DNA for the CDR3 is TGCAGCGTTGACCCCCCTAGCGGACTCTTCGTGGCGCAGTATTTT.

This chain connects TRBV7-6 to TRBJ2-7, with D possibly matching TRBD1 (6 bases). Germline lookup yields CDR1 SGHVS and CDR2 FNYEAQ. There are 15 residues in the CDR3. The ends were cut back, 3 bases at V and 0 bases at J, with 12 bases in the middle. CDR3: CASSFSQGPSYEQYF. The DNA of the CDR3 is TGTGCCAGCAGCTTTTCACAGGGTCCCTCCTACGAGCAGTACTTC.

The chain joins TRBV9 to TRBJ2-7, with D possibly being TRBD1 (5 bases). Germline V gene data show CDR1 as SGDLS and CDR2 as YYNGEE. The CDR3 consists of 15 residues. Deletions cut 5 bases from V and 1 base from J, with 16 bases between. CDR3 in amino acids: CASSAGITGSYEQYF. CDR3 nucleotides: TGTGCCAGCAGTGCAGGGATCACCGGGTCCTACGAGCAGTACTTC.

The chain combines TRBV5-4 with TRBJ2-5; D unclear. This CDR3 has 15 residues. Germline lookup yields CDR1 SGHNT and CDR2 YYREEE (reference sequence). V lost 0 bases and J 3 bases, leaving 12 bases between the germline ends. The CDR3 loop is CASSLDTLGKETQYF. As DNA, the CDR3 is TGTGCCAGCAGCTTGGACACCTTAGGAAAAGAGACCCAGTACTTC.

The V and J genes are TRBV4-1 and TRBJ1-4, with no clear D. The germline CDR1 and CDR2 sequences are MGHRA and YSYEKL. CDR3 length: 15 residues. The germline V and J ends were trimmed by 6 bases and 5 bases, with 16 bases remaining between them. CDR3: CASRVLPSRNEKLFF. CDR3 nucleotides: TGCGCCAGCAGAGTCCTACCCAGCCGGAATGAAAAACTGTTTTTT.

The chain uses TRBV4-1 and TRBJ2-2; D tentatively fits TRBD1 or TRBD2 (6 bases each). The CDR3 contains 15 residues. Germline loops: CDR1 MGHRA, CDR2 YSYEKL. The V end lost 2 bases, the J end lost 7 bases, and 14 bases lay between the germline ends. CDR3 sequence: CASSQQGGGHGELFF. CDR3 nucleotide sequence: TGCGCCAGCAGCCAACAAGGAGGGGGGCACGGGGAGCTGTTTTTT.

This clone was seen only once. The gene calls are TRBV27 and TRBJ2-6; no clear D. The ends were cut back, 5 bases at V and 0 bases at J, with 8 bases in the middle. This CDR3 has 15 amino acids. Germline values: CDR1 MNHEY, CDR2 SMNVEV (reference sequence). The CDR3: CASSPPSSGANVLTF. In DNA, the CDR3 is TGTGCCAGCAGTCCCCCGAGCTCTGGGGCCAACGTCCTGACTTTC.